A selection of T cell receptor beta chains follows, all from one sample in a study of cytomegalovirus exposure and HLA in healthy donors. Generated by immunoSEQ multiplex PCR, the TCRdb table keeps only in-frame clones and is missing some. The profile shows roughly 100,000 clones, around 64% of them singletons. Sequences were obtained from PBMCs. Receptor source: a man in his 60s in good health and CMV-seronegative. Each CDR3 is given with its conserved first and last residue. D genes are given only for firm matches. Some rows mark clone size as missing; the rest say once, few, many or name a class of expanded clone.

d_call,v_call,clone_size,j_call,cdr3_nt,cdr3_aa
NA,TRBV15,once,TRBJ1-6,TGTGCCACCAGCAGGGAAAGGGAGCCGAGGGATTCACCCCTCCACTTT,CATSREREPRDSPLHF
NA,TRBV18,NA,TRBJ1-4,TGTGCCAGCTCACCGTCCCTGACATCGGTTGCTAATGAAAAACTGTTTTTT,CASSPSLTSVANEKLFF
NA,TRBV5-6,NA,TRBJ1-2,TGTGCCAGCAGCTTACCAGGGGAGGGGTATGGCTACACCTTC,CASSLPGEGYGYTF
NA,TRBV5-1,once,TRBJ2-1,TGCGCCAGCAGCTTGGCCGACAGCTCCTACAATGAGCAGTTCTTC,CASSLADSSYNEQFF
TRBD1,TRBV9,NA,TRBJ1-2,TGTGCCAGCAGCGTAGCCCCAGGGGGCCTCCTCTATGGCTACACCTTC,CASSVAPGGLLYGYTF
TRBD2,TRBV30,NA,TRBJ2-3,TGTGCCTGGAGCCCTTGGACTAGTCGAGGCACAGATACGCAGTATTTT,CAWSPWTSRGTDTQYF
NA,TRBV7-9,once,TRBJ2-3,TGTGCCAGCAGCCCCAGGGGTGGGACAGATACGCAGTATTTT,CASSPRGGTDTQYF
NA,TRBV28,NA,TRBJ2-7,TGTGCCAGCAGTTTTCCGGGGGTACTGTCGGTGGAGCAGTACTTC,CASSFPGVLSVEQYF
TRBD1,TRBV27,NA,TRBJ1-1,TGTGCCAGCAGTTATGCGGGACAGGGGAACACTGAAGCTTTCTTT,CASSYAGQGNTEAFF
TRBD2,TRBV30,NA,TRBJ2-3,TGTGCCTGGAGCCGGATCAGGACTAGCGGGAGCTCAGATACGCAGTATTTT,CAWSRIRTSGSSDTQYF
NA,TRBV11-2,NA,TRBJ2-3,TGTGCCAGCACAAACGGAGGGGGCGCAGATACGCAGTATTTT,CASTNGGGADTQYF
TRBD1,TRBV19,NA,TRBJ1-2,TGTGCCAGTAGGGCAGGGGGCTATGGCTACACCTTC,CASRAGGYGYTF
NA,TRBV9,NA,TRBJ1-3,TGTGCCAGCAGCGGGGAGGGAGGAAACACCATATATTTT,CASSGEGGNTIYF
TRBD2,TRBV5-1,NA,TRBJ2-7,TGCGCCAGCAGATCGGGACTAGCGCGCGCCTACGAGCAGTACTTC,CASRSGLARAYEQYF
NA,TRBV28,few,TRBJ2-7,TGTGCCAGCAGATCAGGCTCCTACGAGCAGTACTTC,CASRSGSYEQYF
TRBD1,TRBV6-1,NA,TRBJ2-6,TGTGCCAGCAGTGCAACAGGGGGCTCTGGGGCCAACGTCCTGACTTTC,CASSATGGSGANVLTF
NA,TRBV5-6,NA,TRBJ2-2,TGTGCCAGCAGCTCCGGGACATATAACACCGGGGAGCTGTTTTTT,CASSSGTYNTGELFF
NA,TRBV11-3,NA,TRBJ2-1,TGTGCCAGCACCACCCAAGGGAGGGTCGGGGGCAAGGAGCAGTTCTTC,CASTTQGRVGGKEQFF
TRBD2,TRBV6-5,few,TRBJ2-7,TGTGCCAGCAGTGAGTGGGAGGGCCAGGACGAGCAGTACTTC,CASSEWEGQDEQYF
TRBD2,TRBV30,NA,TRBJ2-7,TGTGCCTGGAGTCCCCGGACTAGCACCTACGAGCAGTACTTC,CAWSPRTSTYEQYF
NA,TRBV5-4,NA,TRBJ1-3,TGTGCCAGCAGCCGGGGGATGGGCTCTGGAAACACCATATATTTT,CASSRGMGSGNTIYF
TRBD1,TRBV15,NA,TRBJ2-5,TGTGCCACCAGCTTAGCCGGTTCAGGACAGGGGGCGAGAACCCAGTACTTC,CATSLAGSGQGARTQYF
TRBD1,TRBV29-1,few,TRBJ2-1,TGCACCCTTGAGACAGGGGAGTTCTTC,CTLETGEFF
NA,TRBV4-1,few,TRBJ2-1,TGCGCCAGCAGCCTCGACGACAGGATTGGGTACAATGAGCAGTTCTTC,CASSLDDRIGYNEQFF
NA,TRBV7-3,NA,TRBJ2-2,TGTGCCAGCAGCTTAACCGGGGGTGCCACCGGGGAGCTGTTTTTT,CASSLTGGATGELFF
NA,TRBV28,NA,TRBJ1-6,TGTGCCAGCAGTTTCGGCGGGGGCGGTTCACCCCTCCACTTT,CASSFGGGGSPLHF
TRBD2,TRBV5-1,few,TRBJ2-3,TGCGCCAGCAGCTTCGGGGCGGGAGCTTCCCCAGATACGCAGTATTTT,CASSFGAGASPDTQYF
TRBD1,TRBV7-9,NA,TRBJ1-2,TGTGCCAGCACCTCAGGGGGCACTAACTATGGCTACACCTTC,CASTSGGTNYGYTF
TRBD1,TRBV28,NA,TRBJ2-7,TGTGCCAGCAGTTGGGGGACAGCGACCTCCTACGAGCAGTACTTC,CASSWGTATSYEQYF
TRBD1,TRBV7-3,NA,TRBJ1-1,TGTGCCAGCAGCCCTAGCCTAGGGACAGAGACTGAAGCTTTCTTT,CASSPSLGTETEAFF
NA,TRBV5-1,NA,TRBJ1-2,TGCGCCAGCAGTCCGACAGGATCCAATACCCTCTATGGCTACACCTTC,CASSPTGSNTLYGYTF
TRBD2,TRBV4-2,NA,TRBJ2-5,TGTGCCAGCAGCCCCAGCGGGAGTCCAGAGACCCAGTACTTC,CASSPSGSPETQYF
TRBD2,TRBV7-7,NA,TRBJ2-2,TGTGCCAGCAGTGCCCGGGAGGGTACTGGGGAGCTGTTTTTT,CASSAREGTGELFF